Each of the 16 T cell receptor beta chains below was sequenced from the same sample in a study of regulatory T cells in long-lasting Graves disease. Arm-PCR of CDR3 regions and iRepertoire HTBI primers were the basis on which TCR beta libraries were built. TCRdb re-called the multiplex PCR reads with MiXCR, one entry per CDR3 protein. The profile shows roughly 500,000 distinct CDR3 sequences, around 12% of them singletons. Time point indicated: newly diagnosed GD, antithyroid drugs for less than 3 months. With RNA extracted from PBMCs as input, the TCR library was made. These data were also filed under a second study, of T cells in Graves' hyperthyroidism and ophthalmopathy.

This sample comprised peripheral blood mononuclear cells (PBMCs), obtained at new diagnosis, from a patient treated with antithyroid drugs. These receptors originate from a young woman with Graves disease.

The sample holds a few counts of this clonotype. V is TRBV10-1 and J is TRBJ2-1; the D gene is possibly TRBD2 (6 bases). There are 17 residues in the CDR3. Trimming removed 3 bases at V and 2 bases at J, with 17 bases between. Germline V gene data show CDR1 as WNHNN and CDR2 as SYGVQD (reference sequence). The CDR3 loop is CASSDGSAGEAYNEQFF. In DNA form, the CDR3 reads TGCGCCAGCAGTGACGGATCAGCGGGCGAAGCCTACAATGAGCAGTTCTTC.

Ten or more counts support this clonotype. The V call is TRBV7-3, the J call TRBJ2-3; D possibly corresponds to TRBD2 (5 bases). Germline values: CDR1 SGHTA, CDR2 FQGTGA. V gave up 2 bases and J gave up 3 bases, with 12 bases separating them. This CDR3 has 15 amino acids. The CDR3 sequence: CASSLHTGRTDTQYF. As DNA, the CDR3 is TGTGCCAGCAGCTTACACACGGGAAGGACAGATACGCAGTATTTT. Full variable domain (outside the CDR3, taken from reference TRBV7-3 and TRBJ2-3): GAGVSQTPSNKVTEKGKYVELRCDPISGHTALYWYRQSLGQGPEFLIYFQGTGAADDSGLPNDRFFAVRPEGSVSTLKIQRTERGDSAVYLCASSLHTGRTDTQYFGPGTRLTVL.

This clonotype showed up just a few times. A much larger clone sits a single nucleotide away, making a read error possible. This chain uses TRBV12-3 or TRBV12-4 with TRBJ2-3; a possible D gene is TRBD1 (5 bases). The CDR3 length is 15 residues. For the CDR3, the DNA is TGTGCCAGCAGTTTACAGGGTCAAGGCACAGATACGCGGTATTTT. Translating gives CASSLQGQGTDTRYF.

This clonotype occurred many times. The junction departs from the called germline gene at one end, perhaps through a read error. CDR3 sequence: CASSRGGLNTEAFF. The CDR3 DNA reads TGCGCCAGCAGCCGTGGAGGATTGAACACTGAAGCTTTCTTT. The J gene is TRBJ1-1, the V gene TRBV6-1; no reliable D call. Per the germline V gene, CDR1 is MNHNS and CDR2 is SASEGT. The CDR3 is 14 amino acids.

The chain joins TRBV20-1 to TRBJ2-3; no clear D gene. The DNA end favors TRBJ2-7, so the J call may be wrong. CDR1 and CDR2 (germline): DFQATT, SNEGSKA (reference sequence). The CDR3 totals 15 residues. CDR3 sequence: CSARDRPKFHNEQYF. The CDR3 DNA follows: TGCAGTGCTAGAGATAGGCCCAAGTTCCACAATGAGCAGTACTTC.

This clonotype was observed many times. V is TRBV15 and J is TRBJ2-5, with D perhaps matching TRBD2 (6 bases). The CDR3 has 16 amino acids. The V gene lost 0 bases and the J gene lost 3 bases, with 14 bases spanning the gap. CDR1 is LNHNV, CDR2 YYDKDF, per germline (reference sequence). DNA of the CDR3: TGTGCCACCAGCAGAGATTTAGGTGGCGGGAAAGAGACCCAGTACTTC. Translated: CATSRDLGGGKETQYF.

In this sample, this clonotype turned up a few times. A much bigger clone sits one base away, suggesting this may be a read error. The rearrangement joins TRBV20-1 to TRBJ2-3; D may correspond to TRBD1 or TRBD2 (5 bases each). The J call may be in error: the DNA end matches TRBJ2-5 better. The germline gives CDR1 DFQATT, CDR2 SNEGSKA (reference sequence). The CDR3 is 16 amino acids. The CDR3 protein is CSARIIGTSLPGTQYF. In DNA, the CDR3 is TGCAGTGCTAGAATCATCGGGACCTCCCTGCCGGGGACCCAGTACTTC.

This clonotype was seen repeatedly, ten times or more. The CDR3 DNA reads TGTGCCTGCGCAAGGCACATGAACACTGAAGCTTTCTTT. This encodes CACARHMNTEAFF. The chain uses TRBV30 and TRBJ1-1, with D uncertain. The length of the CDR3 is 13 residues. Germline loops: CDR1 GTSNPN, CDR2 SVGIG (reference sequence). Deletions cut 6 bases from V and 0 bases from J, with 11 bases between.

This clonotype appeared a few times. A much more abundant neighbour one base away suggests this may be a read error. This chain connects TRBV10-3 to TRBJ1-1, with D hard to call. CDR3 length: 12 amino acids. CDR1 and CDR2 from the germline V gene are ENHRY and SYGVKD. V was trimmed by 8 bases and J by 12 bases, leaving 19 bases between them. The CDR3 DNA is TGTGCCATCTCCGAACTAGGGCGAGAGACTTTCTTT. Translated, it gives CAISELGRETFF.

The sample holds many counts of this clonotype. The V gene is TRBV24-1, the J gene TRBJ1-1; D gene unclear. The CDR3 totals 11 residues. Germline CDR1 reads KGHDR; CDR2 reads SFDVKD. Trimming took off 9 bases at V and 1 base at J, with 5 bases between the two ends. CDR3 bases: TGTGCCACCCCCCCGAACACTGAAGCTTTCTTT. It is translated as CATPPNTEAFF.

In its sample, this clonotype was seen many times. The chain combines TRBV7-2 with TRBJ2-3; possible D gene TRBD2, 5 bases. Germline V CDR1 and CDR2: SGHTA, FQGNSA. Trimming removed 1 base at V and 4 bases at J, with 12 bases between. The CDR3 is made up of 15 amino acids. CDR3 sequence reads: CASSLGVSSADTQYF. The CDR3 DNA reads as TGTGCCAGCAGCTTAGGGGTTAGTAGCGCAGATACGCAGTATTTT.

This clonotype has more than one count but fewer than ten. A read error may explain this, as a much larger clone is one base away. The V and J genes are TRBV11-2 and TRBJ2-7; the D gene is possibly TRBD1 (6 bases). The CDR3 covers 15 residues. V gave up 8 bases and J gave up 3 bases, with 20 bases separating them. The germline V gene encodes CDR1 SGHAT and CDR2 FQNNGV. For the CDR3, the DNA is TGTGCCAGCGGTGAATGGAGACAGGCCTTCTACGAGCAGTACTTC. It encodes CASGEWRQAFYEQYF.

Details on this clonotype: At one end, the junction sequence differs from germline, possibly due to a read error. This sequence joins TRBV5-1 and TRBJ2-1; 7 bases match TRBD2. Germline assignment: CDR1 SGHRS and CDR2 YFSETQ. CDR3 length: 22 residues. The CDR3 coding sequence is TGCGCCAGCAGCTTGGCCAAAGCAGCGGGAATTAATTATAGGAGCTCCTGCAATGAGCAGTTCTTC. It encodes CASSLAKAAGINYRSSCNEQFF.

This clonotype was counted a few times. The chain joins TRBV9 to TRBJ2-3; D unclear. Deletions cut 0 bases from V and 2 bases from J, with 13 bases between. This CDR3 has 16 amino acids. Germline V gives CDR1 SGDLS, CDR2 YYNGEE. CDR3 loop: CASSVELRQDTDTQYF. In nucleotides, the CDR3 is TGTGCCAGCAGCGTAGAGCTTCGACAAGACACAGATACGCAGTATTTT.

The genes are TRBV6-2 or TRBV6-3 and TRBJ1-2; D unresolved. Germline-derived CDR1 and CDR2 are MNHEY and SVGEGT. V was pared by 6 bases and J by 6 bases, with 11 bases between. The CDR3 runs to 12 residues. The CDR3 protein is CASSRRPDGYTF. In DNA, the CDR3 is TGTGCCAGCAGCCGTAGACCCGATGGCTACACCTTC.

This clonotype has ten or more counts. The chain couples TRBV6-1 to TRBJ1-1; D uncertain. V shed 6 bases and J shed 6 bases, with 11 bases lying between them. The CDR3 has 12 amino acids. Germline-derived CDR1 and CDR2 are MNHNS and SASEGT. The CDR3 bases are TGTGCCAGCAGCAACGGCCTCTCTGAAGCTTTCTTT. Translation: CASSNGLSEAFF.